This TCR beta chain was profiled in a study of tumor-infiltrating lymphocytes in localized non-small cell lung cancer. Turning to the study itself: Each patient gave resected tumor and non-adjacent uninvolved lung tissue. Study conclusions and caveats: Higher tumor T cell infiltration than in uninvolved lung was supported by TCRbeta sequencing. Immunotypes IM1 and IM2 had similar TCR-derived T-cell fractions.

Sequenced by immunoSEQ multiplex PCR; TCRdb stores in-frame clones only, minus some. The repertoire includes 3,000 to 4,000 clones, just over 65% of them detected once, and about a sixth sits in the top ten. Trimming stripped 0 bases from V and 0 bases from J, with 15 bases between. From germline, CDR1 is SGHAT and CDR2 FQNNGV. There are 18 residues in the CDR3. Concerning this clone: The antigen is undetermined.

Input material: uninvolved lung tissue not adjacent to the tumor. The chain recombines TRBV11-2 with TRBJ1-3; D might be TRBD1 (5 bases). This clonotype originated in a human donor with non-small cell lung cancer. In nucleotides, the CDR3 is TGTGCCAGCAGCTTAGAGGGGGGGACGGCTGTCTCTGGAAACACCATATATTTT. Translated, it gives CASSLEGGTAVSGNTIYF.